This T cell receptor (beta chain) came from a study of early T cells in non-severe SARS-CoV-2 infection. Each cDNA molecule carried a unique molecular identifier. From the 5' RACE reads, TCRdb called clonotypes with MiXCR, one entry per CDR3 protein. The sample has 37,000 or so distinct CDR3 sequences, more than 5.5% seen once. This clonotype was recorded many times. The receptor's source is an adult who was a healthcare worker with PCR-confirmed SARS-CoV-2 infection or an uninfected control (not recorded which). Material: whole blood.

DNA of the CDR3: TGCAGTGCTCCGGACAGGGTAGAGACCCAGTACTTC. This codes for CSAPDRVETQYF. The gene calls are TRBV20-1 and TRBJ2-5; 8 nucleotides align to TRBD1. The CDR3 runs 12 residues. The V and J ends lost 5 bases and 4 bases, in that order; junction bases with no gene match: 3. The germline gives CDR1 DFQATT, CDR2 SNEGSKA (reference sequence).